This entry lists 5 T cell receptor beta chains sequenced from one sample in a study of CD8 T cells in ankylosing spondylitis. TCRdb re-called the 5' RACE reads with MiXCR, one entry per CDR3 protein. The sample has 150,000 to 200,000 distinct CDR3 sequences; over 10% are singletons. The sample taken for sequencing was blood, either unsorted or a sorted T cell fraction (not recorded which). The receptors stem from a male donor with ankylosing spondylitis or in good health (not recorded which).

The sample holds a few counts of this clonotype. The chain is built from TRBV11-2 and TRBJ1-1; 7 nucleotides align to TRBD1. V shed 4 bases and J 5 bases; nucleotides not matched to a gene: 7. This CDR3 has 14 residues. Germline V CDR1 and CDR2: SGHAT, FQNNGV. The CDR3 protein is CASSSTGAWTEAFF. DNA of the CDR3: TGTGCCAGCAGCTCCACAGGGGCTTGGACTGAAGCTTTCTTT.

This clonotype showed up many times. This chain connects TRBV4-1 to TRBJ1-1, with D unclear. Germline values: CDR1 MGHRA, CDR2 YSYEKL. V lost 0 bases and J lost 11, with 10 bases in between. The CDR3 is made up of 12 amino acids. The CDR3: CASSQDSIRAFF. The CDR3 region has the DNA TGCGCCAGCAGCCAAGACAGCATCAGGGCTTTCTTT.

This chain connects TRBV2 to TRBJ2-1, with 9 bases that match TRBD1. Germline CDR1 is SNHLY and CDR2 is FYNNEI. The CDR3 is 16 amino acids. V shed 5 bases and J 9 bases; nucleotides not matched to a gene: 14. As DNA, the CDR3 is TGTGCCAGCAGTTACCCCGGGACAGGGTGGACGAGTGAGCAGTTCTTC. Protein product: CASSYPGTGWTSEQFF.

In its sample, this clonotype was seen a few times. The rearrangement joins TRBV5-1 to TRBJ2-5; D may be TRBD2 (6 bases). The CDR3 sequence is 15 residues long. CDR1 and CDR2 (germline): SGHRS, YFSETQ. Trimming stripped 4 bases from V and 7 bases from J, with 20 bases between. The CDR3 DNA sequence: TGCGCCAGCAGCGGCGCCGGCTATGGGGGAGGGACCCAGTACTTC. Translating it yields CASSGAGYGGGTQYF.

J is TRBJ2-7 and V is TRBV20-1; perhaps TRBD2 as D (5 bases). The CDR3 covers 13 residues. V gave up 6 bases and J gave up 2 bases, with 14 bases separating them. Germline V CDR1 and CDR2: DFQATT, SNEGSKA (reference sequence). CDR3 sequence reads: CSAQRPGTYEQYF. The CDR3, as DNA: TGCAGTGCCCAAAGGCCGGGAACCTACGAGCAGTACTTC.